These 20 T cell receptor beta chains share one sample of origin, sequenced in a study of T cells in Graves' hyperthyroidism and ophthalmopathy. The CDR3 regions of TCR beta were amplified from RNA transcripts. Initially, a first-round RT-PCR of the TCR CDR3 employed the HTBI primer set. Via MiXCR, TCRdb re-called the multiplex PCR reads, giving one row per CDR3 protein. This table has roughly 110,000 distinct CDR3 sequences, 15% to 20% appearing once. Sequencing used blood. Receptors were obtained from a woman between 45 and 65 years old with Graves' hyperthyroidism.

Concerning this clonotype: One end of the junction does not line up with germline, which may come from a read error. The CDR3 protein is CARTGAYDEQFF. CDR3 sequence (DNA): TGTGCCCGGACAGGGGCCTACGATGAGCAGTTCTTC. The V gene is TRBV30, the J gene TRBJ2-1; 9 positions match TRBD1. The CDR3 consists of 12 residues. The germline gives CDR1 GTSNPN, CDR2 SVGIG (reference sequence).

This clonotype was seen a handful of times. The V and J genes are TRBV7-6 and TRBJ2-3; tentatively, D is TRBD2 (6 bases). The CDR3 totals 18 residues. Germline-derived CDR1 and CDR2 are SGHVS and FNYEAQ. V dropped 3 bases and J dropped 1 base, with 20 bases sitting between them. The CDR3 is CASSFGASDSWGTDTQYF. For the CDR3, the DNA is TGTGCCAGCAGCTTTGGGGCTAGCGATTCGTGGGGCACAGATACGCAGTATTTT. The complete variable domain, with remaining parts taken from reference TRBV7-6 and TRBJ2-3, reads GAGVSQSPRYKVTKRGQDVALRCDPISGHVSLYWYRQALGQGPEFLTYFNYEAQQDKSGLPNDRFSAERPEGSISTLTIQRTEQRDSAMYRCASSFGASDSWGTDTQYFGPGTRLTVL.

This rearrangement joins TRBV3-2 to TRBJ2-7. TRBV3-2 is described as a pseudogene. CDR3 length equals 13 residues. CDR3 residues: CASSQQGPYEQYF. The CDR3 nucleotides are TGTGCCAGCAGCCAGCAAGGACCCTACGAGCAGTACTTC.

This clonotype was counted many times. The J gene is TRBJ2-3, the V gene TRBV5-1, with D hard to call. The germline CDR1 and CDR2 sequences are SGHRS and YFSETQ. This CDR3 spans 17 amino acids. Trimming left V 7 bases short and J 1 base short, with 22 bases between. The CDR3 spells CASRSPLGALGTDTQYF. Here the CDR3 DNA reads TGCGCCAGCCGCAGCCCCCTAGGAGCATTGGGCACAGATACGCAGTATTTT. Based on the CDR3 plus reference TRBV5-1 and TRBJ2-3, the full variable domain is KAGVTQTPRYLIKTRGQQVTLSCSPISGHRSVSWYQQTPGQGLQFLFEYFSETQRNKGNFPGRFSGRQFSNSRSEMNVSTLELGDSALYLCASRSPLGALGTDTQYFGPGTRLTVL.

This clonotype showed up many times. The chain carries TRBV20-1 and TRBJ2-1; the match to TRBD1 covers 7 bases. CDR1 is DFQATT, CDR2 SNEGSKA, per germline (reference sequence). The trim removed 4 bases at V and 4 bases at J, leaving 7 bases unmatched. The CDR3 consists of 14 residues. CDR3 in DNA: TGCAGTGCTATGGAAGGGGGCGGGTACAATGAGCAGTTCTTC. Translated: CSAMEGGGYNEQFF.

V and J are TRBV5-1 and TRBJ1-1; perhaps TRBD1 as D (5 bases). Between the trimmed V and J ends, which lost 0 bases and 1 base, there was a span of 10 bases. The CDR3 is 15 residues long. Germline CDR1 and CDR2: SGHRS and YFSETQ. The CDR3 DNA reads TGCGCCAGCAGCTTGGCCATGGGGCGGAACACTGAAGCTTTCTTT. It translates to CASSLAMGRNTEAFF.

In this sample, this clonotype turned up many times. The genes are TRBV9 and TRBJ2-5, with 10 bases fitting TRBD2. Germline trimming cut 6 bases from V and 5 bases from J; bases unmatched to any gene: 10. CDR1 and CDR2 (germline): SGDLS, YYNGEE. The CDR3 length is 15 residues. CDR3 protein: CASMAASGSLETQYF. CDR3 nucleotide sequence: TGTGCCAGCATGGCGGCTAGCGGGAGTCTGGAGACCCAGTACTTC.

This clonotype was detected ten times or more. The V and J genes are TRBV28 and TRBJ2-3; D unclear. The CDR3 extends over 15 amino acids. Germline CDR1 MDHEN, CDR2 SYDVKM. V was clipped by 8 bases and J by 0 bases, with 15 bases between them. In DNA form, the CDR3 reads TGTGCCAGCCGCAATTTTCTGGGGAGCACAGATACGCAGTATTTT. Encoded protein: CASRNFLGSTDTQYF.

J is TRBJ1-5 and V is TRBV30; the match to TRBD1 covers 7 bases. After removal of 2 bases from V and 0 bases from J, the junction contained 7 bases not matched to a gene. This CDR3 is 16 amino acids long. From germline, CDR1 is GTSNPN and CDR2 SVGIG (reference sequence). The CDR3 DNA reads TGTGCCTGGAGTACCGGGACAGCGAATAGCAATCAGCCCCAGCATTTT. Protein sequence: CAWSTGTANSNQPQHF.

This clonotype was detected many times. CDR3 DNA: TGTGCCAGCTCGCTCGGACAGGCCGGCACAGATACGCAGTATTTT. This codes for CASSLGQAGTDTQYF. The chain links TRBV18 to TRBJ2-3; TRBD1 matches 7 bases. CDR3 length: 15 amino acids. Germline CDR1 is KGHSH and CDR2 is LQKENI. V shed 6 bases and J 1 base; nucleotides not matched to a gene: 7.

The table lists this clonotype with many counts. The rearrangement joins TRBV2 to TRBJ2-1; 10 bases line up with TRBD2. J lost 8 bases, V lost 5 bases, and 9 bases had no gene match. Germline loops: CDR1 SNHLY, CDR2 FYNNEI. CDR3 length equals 15 residues. The CDR3 is CASSSPGTSVDEQFF. The DNA of the CDR3 is TGTGCCAGCAGTTCCCCGGGGACTAGCGTTGATGAGCAGTTCTTC.

A few counts support this clonotype. The V gene is TRBV6-2 or TRBV6-3, the J gene TRBJ1-1, with 9 nucleotides matching TRBD1. Germline V lookup: CDR1 MNHEY, CDR2 SVGEGT. CDR3 length: 14 amino acids. Trimming cost V 6 bases and J 5 bases; bases outside gene matches: 7. CDR3 DNA: TGTGCCAGCAGGAGGACAGGGGAGTGGACTGAAGCTTTCTTT. As protein: CASRRTGEWTEAFF.

V usage is TRBV4-1 and J usage is TRBJ2-5, with D perhaps matching TRBD2 (5 bases). This CDR3 has 14 residues. Germline CDR1 MGHRA, CDR2 YSYEKL. Between the trimmed V and J ends, which lost 0 bases and 2 bases, there was a span of 7 bases. CDR3 coding DNA: TGCGCCAGCAGCCAAGATCCGGGGCAAGAGACCCAGTACTTC. As protein: CASSQDPGQETQYF.

This clonotype was detected many times. J is TRBJ2-5 and V is TRBV7-9, with D unclear. Germline lookup yields CDR1 SEHNR and CDR2 FQNEAQ (reference sequence). This CDR3 is 17 amino acids long. V dropped 2 bases and J dropped 0 bases, with 16 bases sitting between them. CDR3 sequence (DNA): TGTGCCAGCAGCTTACAGGAACTTACTTTGTACCAAGAGACCCAGTACTTC. This gives the protein CASSLQELTLYQETQYF.

The table lists this clonotype with many counts. The CDR3, as DNA: TGTGCCAGCTCCGGCGGTCAGGGGTCCTCCTACAATGAGCAGTTCTTC. Its protein product is CASSGGQGSSYNEQFF. V and J are TRBV18 and TRBJ2-1; a possible D gene is TRBD1 (6 bases). The V end was cut by 6 bases, the J end by 0 bases, with 15 bases between. Germline values: CDR1 KGHSH, CDR2 LQKENI. CDR3 length: 16 residues.

The sample holds many counts of this clonotype. The chain links TRBV5-6 to TRBJ1-2; 12 nucleotides agree with TRBD1. The V gene's germline CDR1 is SGHDT and CDR2 YYEEEE. Germline trimming cut 7 bases from V and 5 bases from J; bases unmatched to any gene: 12. The CDR3 is 16 amino acids. CDR3 loop: CASGYRDRGQLYGYTF. CDR3 DNA: TGTGCCAGCGGTTACCGGGACAGGGGGCAATTATATGGCTACACCTTC.

This chain connects TRBV29-1 to TRBJ2-7, with TRBD1 as a possible D gene (6 bases). Germline CDR1 reads SQVTM; CDR2 reads ANQGSEA. Trimming took off 5 bases at V and 6 bases at J, with 8 bases between the two ends. The CDR3 totals 10 residues. The CDR3 sequence: CSVLGAEQYF. As DNA, the CDR3 is TGCAGCGTTTTGGGGGCCGAGCAGTACTTC.

This clonotype was recorded at least ten times. The chain is built from TRBV20-1 and TRBJ1-5, with TRBD1 identical over 10 bases. After removal of 5 bases from V and 16 bases from J, the junction contained 14 bases not matched to a gene. Germline CDR1 DFQATT, CDR2 SNEGSKA (reference sequence). The CDR3 has 13 residues. The CDR3 sequence: CSAGISGTGEGHF. For the CDR3, the DNA is TGCAGTGCTGGCATCTCCGGGACAGGGGAAGGACATTTT.

This clonotype was seen at least ten times. CDR3 in DNA: TGTGCCAGCAGCACACTAGCGGAAGAGACCCAGTACTTC. This translates into CASSTLAEETQYF. The V and J genes are TRBV9 and TRBJ2-5; 8 nucleotides align to TRBD2. Germline CDR1 reads SGDLS; CDR2 reads YYNGEE. The CDR3 contains 13 residues. J gave up 3 bases and V 4 bases, and 2 bases lay outside the gene matches.

This clonotype has only a few counts. The chain recombines TRBV4-2 with TRBJ2-3; D is unresolved. The CDR3 is made up of 14 amino acids. Deletions cut 4 bases from V and 3 bases from J, with 11 bases between. The germline V gene encodes CDR1 LGHNA and CDR2 YNFKEQ. CDR3 DNA: TGTGCCAGCAGCCTCTCGAGTCGAACAGATACGCAGTATTTT. Translation: CASSLSSRTDTQYF.